The rows below give T cell receptor beta chains drawn from one sample of a study of blood T cell repertoires in COVID-19. Assay: immunoSEQ multiplex PCR; the TCRdb copy retains only in-frame clones and omits some. The table has roughly 250,000 clones, about 93% seen once. Specimen: peripheral blood. Source of these receptors: a man aged 30 to 39 with COVID-19, enrolled during active disease. Both conserved end residues are part of each CDR3. A D gene is named only where the DNA matches it firmly. Rows may omit the clone size; those that give it use once, few, many or a size class.

J: TRBJ1-2; size: -; length: 13; D: TRBD1; V: TRBV6-5; DNA: TGTGCCAGCAGGGGAACAGGGGTATATGGCTACACCTTC; CDR3: CASRGTGVYGYTF
J: TRBJ2-7; size: -; length: 13; D: -; V: TRBV6-5; DNA: TGTGCCAGCAATGTCAGGCCATTCAACGAGCAGTACTTC; CDR3: CASNVRPFNEQYF
J: TRBJ1-1; size: -; length: 15; D: TRBD1; V: TRBV2; DNA: TGTGCCAGCAGTGATTTCACAGGGGGGAACACTGAAGCTTTCTTT; CDR3: CASSDFTGGNTEAFF
J: TRBJ1-3; size: few; length: 16; D: TRBD1; V: TRBV25-1; DNA: TGTGCCAGCAGTGAGAAGGGACAGGGTATCGGAAACACCATATATTTT; CDR3: CASSEKGQGIGNTIYF
J: TRBJ1-2; size: -; length: 14; D: -; V: TRBV6-5; DNA: TGTGCCAGCAGTTACGGGGCTAAAGGCTATGGCTACACCTTC; CDR3: CASSYGAKGYGYTF
J: TRBJ1-2; size: -; length: 17; D: TRBD1; V: TRBV19; DNA: TGTGCCAGTAGTATAGGGACAGGGTACATGGATGGCTATGGCTACACCTTC; CDR3: CASSIGTGYMDGYGYTF
J: TRBJ2-1; size: -; length: 15; D: TRBD2; V: TRBV19; DNA: TGTGCCAGTAGTATACGCCAGCGGGGGTGGAATGAGCAGTTCTTC; CDR3: CASSIRQRGWNEQFF
J: TRBJ2-5; size: -; length: 15; D: TRBD1; V: TRBV6-5; DNA: TGTGCCAGCAGTTGGGACAGCCAAATGGGGGAGACCCAGTACTTC; CDR3: CASSWDSQMGETQYF
J: TRBJ2-1; size: few; length: 16; D: -; V: TRBV6-1; DNA: TGTGCCAGCAGTGAAGACCACGGGGGTTCCTACAATGAGCAGTTCTTC; CDR3: CASSEDHGGSYNEQFF
J: TRBJ2-5; size: few; length: 14; D: -; V: TRBV13; DNA: TGTGCCAGCAGCTTAGATCCAGGACAAGAGACCCAGTACTTC; CDR3: CASSLDPGQETQYF
J: TRBJ2-7; size: -; length: 15; D: TRBD1; V: TRBV6-5; DNA: TGTGCCAGCAGTTCGACCGGGACAGGGGGAGGCGAGCAGTACTTC; CDR3: CASSSTGTGGGEQYF
J: TRBJ1-5; size: -; length: 14; D: -; V: TRBV5-6; DNA: TGTGCCAGCAGCCTAGGGAGGAGCAATCAGCCCCAGCATTTT; CDR3: CASSLGRSNQPQHF
J: TRBJ1-2; size: -; length: 16; D: TRBD1; V: TRBV19; DNA: TGTGCCAGTGGTTTACAGGGGGTCCCCGGAATCTATGGCTACACCTTC; CDR3: CASGLQGVPGIYGYTF
J: TRBJ2-7; size: -; length: 13; D: -; V: TRBV6-4; DNA: TGTGCCAGCAGTGACTCGAACAGGGCCGGGCAGTACTTC; CDR3: CASSDSNRAGQYF
J: TRBJ1-2; size: -; length: 16; D: TRBD1; V: TRBV3-1/TRBV3-2; DNA: TGTGCCAGCAGCCAAGAAGGGACAGTAGCTAACTATGGCTACACCTTC; CDR3: CASSQEGTVANYGYTF
J: TRBJ1-2; size: -; length: 12; D: -; V: TRBV18; DNA: TGTGCCAGCTCACAGAGGCTCTATGGCTACACCTTC; CDR3: CASSQRLYGYTF
J: TRBJ1-6; size: -; length: 14; D: TRBD1; V: TRBV27; DNA: TGTGCCAGCAGTTTCCGACAGGGGAATTCACCCCTCCACTTT; CDR3: CASSFRQGNSPLHF
J: TRBJ1-2; size: -; length: 13; D: -; V: TRBV12-3/TRBV12-4; DNA: TGTGCCAGCAGTTTGGCCACCCTCTATGGCTACACCTTC; CDR3: CASSLATLYGYTF
J: TRBJ1-5; size: few; length: 16; D: TRBD1; V: TRBV4-1; DNA: TGCGCCAGCAGCCAAGGCCGGGGACAGGGGAATCAGCCCCAGCATTTT; CDR3: CASSQGRGQGNQPQHF
J: TRBJ1-2; size: -; length: 14; D: TRBD1; V: TRBV7-3; DNA: TGTGCCAGCAGCTCGACAGGGGGTATCTATGGCTACACCTTC; CDR3: CASSSTGGIYGYTF
J: TRBJ1-3; size: -; length: 16; D: TRBD1; V: TRBV6-6; DNA: TGTGCCAGCAGGCACGACAGGGGGCAAACGAGAAACACCATATATTTT; CDR3: CASRHDRGQTRNTIYF
J: TRBJ1-4; size: -; length: 15; D: -; V: TRBV3-1/TRBV3-2; DNA: TGTGCCAGCAGCCAAGTCTTGGGCGGGAGTGAAAAACTGTTTTTT; CDR3: CASSQVLGGSEKLFF
J: TRBJ1-5; size: -; length: 12; D: -; V: TRBV19; DNA: TGTGCCAGTAGTACCGAGTATCAGCCCCAGCATTTT; CDR3: CASSTEYQPQHF
J: TRBJ2-7; size: -; length: 17; D: -; V: TRBV21-1; DNA: TGTGCCAGCAGCAAAAAAGAGGACGAGAGGGACTCCTACGAGCAGTACTTC; CDR3: CASSKKEDERDSYEQYF
J: TRBJ2-1; size: -; length: 18; D: TRBD2; V: TRBV9; DNA: TGTGCCAGCAGCGTAGTAGGAGGGCGGGGGGTATCCTACAATGAGCAGTTCTTC; CDR3: CASSVVGGRGVSYNEQFF
J: TRBJ2-1; size: -; length: 14; D: TRBD1; V: TRBV5-1; DNA: TGCGCCAGCAGCTTGACCGGGACAGACAATGAGCAGTTCTTC; CDR3: CASSLTGTDNEQFF
J: TRBJ1-2; size: -; length: 16; D: -; V: TRBV5-4; DNA: TGTGCCAGCAGCTCTGGGGGCCAAAACAGGAACTATGGCTACACCTTC; CDR3: CASSSGGQNRNYGYTF
J: TRBJ1-5; size: -; length: 16; D: -; V: TRBV18; DNA: TGTGCCAGCTCACCAGGCGGCCCGTATAGCAATCAGCCCCAGCATTTT; CDR3: CASSPGGPYSNQPQHF
J: TRBJ2-2; size: -; length: 14; D: -; V: TRBV6-5; DNA: TGTGCCAGCAGCACTCAGGGGTACACCGGGGAGCTGTTTTTT; CDR3: CASSTQGYTGELFF
J: TRBJ1-6; size: -; length: 16; D: -; V: TRBV6-6; DNA: TGTGCCAGCAGTTACGTCGGGGATCGGGGTAATTCACCCCTCCACTTT; CDR3: CASSYVGDRGNSPLHF